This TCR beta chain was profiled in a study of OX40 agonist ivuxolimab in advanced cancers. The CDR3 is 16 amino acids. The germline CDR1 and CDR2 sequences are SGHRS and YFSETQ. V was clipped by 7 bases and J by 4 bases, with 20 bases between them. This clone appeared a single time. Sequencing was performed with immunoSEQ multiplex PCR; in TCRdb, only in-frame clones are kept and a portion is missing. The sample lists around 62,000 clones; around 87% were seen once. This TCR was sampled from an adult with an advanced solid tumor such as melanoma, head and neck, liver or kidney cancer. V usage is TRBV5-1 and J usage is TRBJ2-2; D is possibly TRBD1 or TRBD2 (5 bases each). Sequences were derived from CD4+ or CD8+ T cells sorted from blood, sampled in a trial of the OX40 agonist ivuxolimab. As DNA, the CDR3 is TGCGCCAGCTACCCGGTGAGCAGGGACCCCACCGGGGAGCTGTTTTTT. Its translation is CASYPVSRDPTGELFF.